This entry lists 22 T cell receptor beta chains sequenced from one sample in a study of blood T cell repertoires in COVID-19. TCRdb's copy holds only in-frame clones and misses some; the assay was immunoSEQ multiplex PCR. The table lists 250,000 to 350,000 clones, about four fifths of them singletons. Input material: peripheral blood. The origin of the receptors is a person aged 70 to 85 with COVID-19, enrolled during active disease.

The rearrangement links TRBV6-2 or TRBV6-3 to TRBJ2-7; D is perhaps TRBD2 (5 bases). This CDR3 contains 15 residues. Trimming removed 2 bases at V and 0 bases at J, with 11 bases between. Germline loops: CDR1 MNHEY, CDR2 SVGEGT. The CDR3 here is CASSYGRDFSYEQYF. The DNA of the CDR3 is TGTGCCAGCAGTTACGGTCGGGATTTCTCCTACGAGCAGTACTTC.

This rearrangement joins TRBV30 to TRBJ2-7; 7 bases line up with TRBD1. Germline values: CDR1 GTSNPN, CDR2 SVGIG (reference sequence). The V segment lost 3 bases and the J segment 3 bases; nucleotides outside the gene matches: 5. This CDR3 is built from 13 residues. This chain's CDR3 is CAWSGGQDYEQYF. The CDR3 DNA sequence: TGTGCCTGGAGCGGCGGACAGGACTACGAGCAGTACTTC.

The chain carries TRBV5-6 and TRBJ2-7, with TRBD1 identical over 8 bases. The germline V gene has CDR1 SGHDT and CDR2 YYEEEE. V was pared by 2 bases and J by 0 bases, with 7 bases of the junction left unmatched. This CDR3 comprises 16 residues. DNA for the CDR3: TGTGCCAGCAGCTTACGGTGGGACAGGAGCTCCTACGAGCAGTACTTC. Translated: CASSLRWDRSSYEQYF.

This chain uses TRBV15 with TRBJ1-1; D not certain. This CDR3 is built from 16 residues. Trimming removed 3 bases from V and 2 bases from J, with 16 bases in between. The germline gives CDR1 LNHNV, CDR2 YYDKDF (reference sequence). CDR3 loop: CATSRGGRETNTEAFF. The CDR3 bases are TGTGCCACCAGCAGGGGAGGGCGGGAGACTAACACTGAAGCTTTCTTT.

A single count supports this clone. V usage is TRBV6-2 or TRBV6-3 and J usage is TRBJ2-6; 8 bases agree with TRBD1. V lost 6 bases, J lost 0 bases, and 16 bases stayed unmatched. There are 20 residues in the CDR3. The germline gives CDR1 MNHEY, CDR2 SVGEGT. CDR3 coding DNA: TGTGCCAGCAGCTTCGAACCCTCCGGGACAGGCCGCTCTGGGGCCAACGTCCTGACTTTC. This encodes CASSFEPSGTGRSGANVLTF.

This clone was counted a single time. CDR3 nucleotide sequence: TGTGCCAGCAGCGGCACAGGGGCCTGGGGAAACACCATATATTTT. This encodes CASSGTGAWGNTIYF. This sequence joins TRBV5-6 and TRBJ1-3, with TRBD1 identical over 7 bases. Trimming at V came to 4 bases and at J to 4 bases, leaving 8 bases not matched to a gene. Germline CDR1 SGHDT, CDR2 YYEEEE. The CDR3 contains 15 residues.

The chain joins TRBV6-2 or TRBV6-3 to TRBJ1-6; D perhaps matches TRBD1 (6 bases). Per the germline V gene, CDR1 is MNHEY and CDR2 is SVGEGT. The V end was cut by 4 bases, the J end by 6 bases, with 10 bases between. The CDR3 is 14 residues long. The CDR3 reads CASSSTGSNSPLHF. The DNA of the CDR3 is TGTGCCAGCAGTTCCACAGGGAGTAATTCACCCCTCCACTTT.

This sequence joins TRBV7-2 and TRBJ2-7, with TRBD1 matching over 7 bases. This CDR3 spans 15 amino acids. V gave up 1 base and J gave up 0 bases; unmatched junction bases: 3. The germline gives CDR1 SGHTA, CDR2 FQGNSA. The CDR3: CASSLVTGSSYEQYF. In DNA form, the CDR3 reads TGTGCCAGCAGCTTAGTGACAGGGAGCTCCTACGAGCAGTACTTC.

The chain combines TRBV5-6 with TRBJ1-2; D perhaps matches TRBD1 (6 bases). The V end lost 4 bases, the J end lost 4 bases, and 14 bases lay between the germline ends. Germline V CDR1 and CDR2: SGHDT, YYEEEE. This CDR3 spans 14 amino acids. CDR3 residues: CASSPDRAIYGYTF. The CDR3 nucleotides read TGTGCCAGCAGCCCGGACAGAGCGATCTATGGCTACACCTTC. The full variable domain, completed using reference TRBV5-6 and TRBJ1-2, is DAGVTQSPTHLIKTRGQQVTLRCSPKSGHDTVSWYQQALGQGPQFIFQYYEEEERQRGNFPDRFSGHQFPNYSSELNVNALLLGDSALYLCASSPDRAIYGYTFGSGTRLTVV.

The chain links TRBV25-1 to TRBJ2-7; 10 nucleotides line up with TRBD1. Germline trimming cut 8 bases from V and 0 bases from J; bases unmatched to any gene: 13. Germline-derived CDR1 and CDR2 are MGHDK and SYGVNS. The CDR3 extends over 17 amino acids. CDR3 sequence (DNA): TGTGCCAGCCCCGGACAGGGGGTCCCCCACGGCTCCTACGAGCAGTACTTC. It yields the protein CASPGQGVPHGSYEQYF.

The chain combines TRBV7-2 with TRBJ1-4; no clear D gene. Germline CDR1 reads SGHTA; CDR2 reads FQGNSA. The CDR3 has 14 amino acids. Trimming stripped 3 bases from V and 0 bases from J, with 5 bases between. The CDR3 nucleotides read TGTGCCAGCAGCTTTTCATCAACTAATGAAAAACTGTTTTTT. It translates to CASSFSSTNEKLFF.

This clone was observed a few times. The gene calls are TRBV20-1 and TRBJ2-7; D unclear. The CDR3 covers 11 residues. The V end lost 4 bases, the J end lost 3 bases, and 7 bases lay between the germline ends. Per germline, CDR1 DFQATT and CDR2 SNEGSKA (reference sequence). CDR3 DNA sequence: TGCAGTGCTATCAGAAACTACGAGCAGTACTTC. It codes for CSAIRNYEQYF.

V gene TRBV5-1 combines with J gene TRBJ1-5; TRBD1 aligns across 7 bases. The CDR3 contains 14 residues. Looked up from germline, CDR1 is SGHRS and CDR2 is YFSETQ. J lost 5 bases, V lost 0 bases, and 2 bases had no gene match. CDR3 bases: TGCGCCAGCAGCTTGGGAGGACAGGATCAGCCCCAGCATTTT. It codes for CASSLGGQDQPQHF. Drawing the rest from reference TRBV5-1 and TRBJ1-5, the complete variable domain is KAGVTQTPRYLIKTRGQQVTLSCSPISGHRSVSWYQQTPGQGLQFLFEYFSETQRNKGNFPGRFSGRQFSNSRSEMNVSTLELGDSALYLCASSLGGQDQPQHFGDGTRLSIL.

This chain joins TRBV28 and TRBJ1-6; D unclear. Germline V lookup: CDR1 MDHEN, CDR2 SYDVKM. Trimming left V 7 bases short and J 12 bases short, with 16 bases between. This CDR3 contains 13 residues. The CDR3 DNA reads as TGTGCCAGCATGGGAGGGAGGATACTACCCCTCCACTTT. This encodes CASMGGRILPLHF. The variable domain in full, with the rest retrieved from reference TRBV28 and TRBJ1-6, is DVKVTQSSRYLVKRTGEKVFLECVQDMDHENMFWYRQDPGLGLRLIYFSYDVKMKEKGDIPEGYSVSREKKERFSLILESASTNQTSMYLCASMGGRILPLHFGNGTRLTVT.

This clone appeared a single time. The V and J genes are TRBV12-3 or TRBV12-4 and TRBJ1-4; D remains ambiguous. V lost 6 bases and J 8 bases, leaving 10 bases between the germline ends. The length of the CDR3 is 12 residues. CDR3 in DNA: TGTGCCAGCAGATATTCTAGGGAAAAACTGTTTTTT. Translation: CASRYSREKLFF.

The chain recombines TRBV3-1 (or the pseudogene TRBV3-2) with TRBJ1-1; weak D call: TRBD1 (6 bases). Germline loops: CDR1 LGHDT, CDR2 YNNKEL (reference sequence). V lost 4 bases and J lost 8, with 14 bases in between. This CDR3 is built from 13 residues. CDR3 in amino acids: CASSRRGADEAFF. DNA for the CDR3: TGTGCCAGCAGCCGTCGGGGGGCCGACGAAGCTTTCTTT.

The rearrangement links TRBV7-8 to TRBJ1-1, with 9 bases aligning to TRBD1. Germline V gene data show CDR1 as SGHVS and CDR2 as FQNEAQ. The CDR3 totals 15 residues. The J segment lost 3 bases and the V segment lost 5 bases, leaving 7 bases of the junction unmatched. The CDR3, as DNA: TGTGCCAGCAGCCCCCACTGGACAGGGGACACTGAAGCTTTCTTT. Its protein product is CASSPHWTGDTEAFF.

The DNA for the CDR3 is TGTGCCAGCAGCGCGGGAGGAGATTCACCCCTCCACTTT. It specifies CASSAGGDSPLHF. This rearrangement joins TRBV9 to TRBJ1-6; D gene unclear. V was shortened by 3 bases and J by 8 bases, with 9 bases between the two germline ends. Germline V CDR1 and CDR2: SGDLS, YYNGEE. The CDR3 totals 13 residues. The full variable domain, its missing parts supplied by reference TRBV9 and TRBJ1-6, is DSGVTQTPKHLITATGQRVTLRCSPRSGDLSVYWYQQSLDQGLQFLIQYYNGEERAKGNILERFSAQQFPDLHSELNLSSLELGDSALYFCASSAGGDSPLHFGNGTRLTVT.

This clone was picked up one time. The rearrangement uses TRBV28 and TRBJ2-2; perhaps TRBD1 as D (6 bases). This CDR3 has 16 amino acids. Germline-derived CDR1 and CDR2 are MDHEN and SYDVKM. Trimming stripped 7 bases from V and 2 bases from J, with 17 bases between. CDR3 sequence (DNA): TGTGCCAGCAACTTGGTAGGCAGGGGAAACACCGGGGAGCTGTTTTTT. This codes for CASNLVGRGNTGELFF.

This sequence joins TRBV5-1 and TRBJ2-1; 9 positions agree with TRBD2. J was trimmed by 6 bases and V by 6 bases; bases with no gene match: 7. CDR1 is SGHRS and CDR2 is YFSETQ in the germline V gene. The CDR3 sequence is 14 residues long. In DNA form, the CDR3 reads TGCGCCAGCACTTTGTTAGCGGGAGCCAATGAGCAGTTCTTC. Translation gives CASTLLAGANEQFF.

The chain links TRBV27 to TRBJ2-7, with TRBD2 matching 7 bases. With V trimmed by 6 bases and J by 3 bases, 14 bases remained unmatched. The germline V gene encodes CDR1 MNHEY and CDR2 SMNVEV (reference sequence). The CDR3 extends over 16 amino acids. CDR3 coding DNA: TGTGCCAGCAGGCCCTCCCGCGGGAGTTCTCGCTACGAGCAGTACTTC. This translates into CASRPSRGSSRYEQYF.

This clone has more than one count but fewer than ten. This chain joins TRBV7-3 and TRBJ2-1; 8 bases are a match to TRBD2. The ends lost 5 bases at V and 8 bases at J; junction bases unmatched: 11. The germline V gene has CDR1 SGHTA and CDR2 FQGTGA. CDR3 length: 15 residues. CDR3 residues: CASSPTDGGGDEQFF. The CDR3 nucleotides read TGTGCCAGCAGCCCGACCGACGGGGGGGGCGATGAGCAGTTCTTC.